These 6 T cell receptor beta chains were all obtained from the same sample, sequenced in a study of cytomegalovirus exposure and HLA in healthy donors. 13 Jbeta primers and 60 Vbeta primers were used for the PCR. TCRdb keeps only in-frame clones here, not all; method: immunoSEQ multiplex PCR. This table holds hundreds of thousands of clones, about three quarters found once. The sequenced sample was PBMCs. The receptors shown here come from a man aged 35 to 55 in good health and CMV-seronegative.

This clone showed up just a few times. The chain recombines TRBV7-7 with TRBJ2-5; D may be TRBD2 (7 bases). This CDR3 is built from 16 residues. Germline V gene sequence: CDR1 SSHAT, CDR2 FNYEAQ (reference sequence). V lost 1 base and J lost 0, with 12 bases in between. As DNA, the CDR3 is TGTGCCAGCAGCTTAGGAGGGAGGGGGAACCAAGAGACCCAGTACTTC. Translated: CASSLGGRGNQETQYF.

The chain carries TRBV2 and TRBJ2-1; 9 bases line up with TRBD1. CDR1 is SNHLY, CDR2 FYNNEI, per germline. This CDR3 has 15 amino acids. The J segment lost 12 bases and the V segment lost 4 bases, leaving 13 bases of the junction unmatched. DNA for the CDR3: TGTGCCAGCAGTGCAGCCCCGGGACAGGGAGTCGGGCAGTTCTTC. It is translated as CASSAAPGQGVGQFF.

This chain uses TRBV5-1 with TRBJ1-1; D unclear. The CDR3 is 15 residues long. V was trimmed by 0 bases and J by 2 bases, leaving 11 bases between them. CDR1 SGHRS and CDR2 YFSETQ come from the germline V gene. CDR3: CASSLAGGTNTEAFF. The CDR3 DNA reads as TGCGCCAGCAGCTTGGCCGGAGGAACTAACACTGAAGCTTTCTTT.

The chain has TRBV4-1 and TRBJ1-2, with a weak D call TRBD1 (6 bases). Trimming pared 4 bases from V and 6 bases from J, leaving 24 bases between. There are 17 residues in the CDR3. The germline gives CDR1 MGHRA, CDR2 YSYEKL. The CDR3 DNA is TGCGCCAGCAGCCTTCATCCGCAGGGGTTGGGACCCAATGGCTACACCTTC. As protein: CASSLHPQGLGPNGYTF.

CDR3 nucleotides: TGTGCCAGCAGCTTGGACATGTATGGCTACACCTTC. It codes for CASSLDMYGYTF. The chain combines TRBV7-2 with TRBJ1-2; a possible D gene is TRBD1 (5 bases). CDR3 length: 12 residues. Germline V gene lookup returns CDR1 SGHTA and CDR2 FQGNSA. Between the trimmed V and J ends, which lost 3 bases and 5 bases, there was a span of 7 bases.

J is TRBJ2-1 and V is TRBV28; 7 bases align to TRBD2. The germline CDR1 and CDR2 sequences are MDHEN and SYDVKM. The ends lost 2 bases at V and 10 bases at J; junction bases unmatched: 5. The CDR3 contains 13 residues. CDR3 sequence: CASSLGGVVEQFF. The CDR3 DNA is TGTGCCAGCAGTTTAGGGGGGGTAGTCGAGCAGTTCTTC. The full variable domain, rest sourced from reference TRBV28 and TRBJ2-1, is DVKVTQSSRYLVKRTGEKVFLECVQDMDHENMFWYRQDPGLGLRLIYFSYDVKMKEKGDIPEGYSVSREKKERFSLILESASTNQTSMYLCASSLGGVVEQFFGPGTRLTVL.